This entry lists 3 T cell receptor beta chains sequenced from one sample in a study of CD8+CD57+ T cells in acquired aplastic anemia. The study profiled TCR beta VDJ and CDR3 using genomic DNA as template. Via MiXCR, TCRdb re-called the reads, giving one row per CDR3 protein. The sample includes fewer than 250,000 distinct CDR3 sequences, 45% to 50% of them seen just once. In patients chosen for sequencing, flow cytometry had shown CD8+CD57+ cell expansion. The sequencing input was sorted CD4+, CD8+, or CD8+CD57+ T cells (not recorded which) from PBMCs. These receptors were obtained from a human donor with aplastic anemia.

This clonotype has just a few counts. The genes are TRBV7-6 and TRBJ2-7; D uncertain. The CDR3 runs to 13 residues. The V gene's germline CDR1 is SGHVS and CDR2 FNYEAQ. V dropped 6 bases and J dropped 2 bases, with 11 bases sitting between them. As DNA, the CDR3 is TGTGCCAGCAGGGAAAGGGAAACCTACGAGCAGTACTTC. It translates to CASRERETYEQYF. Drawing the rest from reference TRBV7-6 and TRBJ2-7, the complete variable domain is GAGVSQSPRYKVTKRGQDVALRCDPISGHVSLYWYRQALGQGPEFLTYFNYEAQQDKSGLPNDRFSAERPEGSISTLTIQRTEQRDSAMYRCASRERETYEQYFGPGTRLTVT.

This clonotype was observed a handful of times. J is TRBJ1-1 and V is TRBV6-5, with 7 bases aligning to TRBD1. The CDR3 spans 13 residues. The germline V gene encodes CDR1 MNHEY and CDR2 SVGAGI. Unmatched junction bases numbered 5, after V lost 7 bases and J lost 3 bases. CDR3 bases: TGTGCCAGCACCCAGGGGGTGGACACTGAAGCTTTCTTT. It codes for CASTQGVDTEAFF.

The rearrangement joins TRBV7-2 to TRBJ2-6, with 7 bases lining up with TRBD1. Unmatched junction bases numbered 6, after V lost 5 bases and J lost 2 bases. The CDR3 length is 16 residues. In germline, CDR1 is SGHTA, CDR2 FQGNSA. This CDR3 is CASSRDRVTGANVLTF. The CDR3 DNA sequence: TGTGCCAGCAGCCGAGACAGGGTTACTGGGGCCAACGTCCTGACTTTC.